This is a list of T cell receptor beta chains from one sample in a study of cytomegalovirus exposure and HLA in healthy donors. Assay used: immunoSEQ multiplex PCR; TCRdb lists only in-frame clones, some missing. The sample totals about 170,000 clones. Sequenced input: PBMCs. All receptors derive from a woman aged 18 to 35 in good health and CMV-seropositive. CDR3s include the opening cysteine and the closing phenylalanine or tryptophan.

V | CDR3
TRBV6-5 | CASSPRGYNEKLFF
TRBV6-1 | CASTLAGETGELFF
TRBV11-2 | CASSSSDRYPYEQYF
TRBV11-2 | CASSTSLEQYF
TRBV2 | CASSQASISDEQFF
TRBV5-1 | CASSLTEETQYF
TRBV19 | CASTIAGSSYNEQFF
TRBV5-8 | CASSFGLSTDTQYF
TRBV4-2 | CASTSSSGPYNEQFF
TRBV30 | CAWSVGGTYEQYF
TRBV7-2 | CASSSLYRDLYGYTF
TRBV19 | CASSAGSSYEQYF
TRBV10-3 | CAISAGQEYYEQYF
TRBV7-2 | CASSLASGVTEAFF
TRBV2 | CASSSRLASNEQFF
TRBV11-1 | CASGPDRGIAGTEAFF
TRBV18 | CASSASGISYNEQFF
TRBV4-3 | CASSHLWGDLITEAFF
TRBV18 | CASSPVAFGDNEQFF
TRBV5-1 | CASSLAGGAGYEQYF
TRBV4-1 | CASSQGTRGFNTEAFF
TRBV11-3 | CASSFGTPEAFF
TRBV29-1 | CSVEEGPDSIYF
TRBV5-1 | CASSTKPGGEGYEQYF
TRBV12-5 | CASGLTSGGLTGELFF
TRBV11-2 | CASSTTSGRITDTQYF
TRBV7-9 | CASSPPAGAGGMEEQFF
TRBV19 | CASSRGRVTTDTQYF
TRBV19 | CASSIGPGTKMETQYF
TRBV5-1 | CASREEGSYEQYF
TRBV9 | CASARDSNSYEQYF
TRBV28 | CASSSTGIYGYTF
TRBV29-1 | CSVELGGYGYTF
TRBV2 | CASRPRTGSSGYTF
TRBV6-5 | CASRTNLNTDTQYF
TRBV5-4 | CASSFNLNTGELFF
TRBV7-7 | CASSLLAGDPEQFF
TRBV28 | CASSLAGRNEQYF